This record concerns one TCR beta chain sequence. The antigen remains undetermined. Other nucleotide sequences in the sample specify the same CDR3. The entry originates in a study of shared clonotypes between healthy human individuals. General study points: Clonotype sharing across donors was expected to vary with sequencing depth.

CD45RO-negative cells were positively selected for CCR7, leaving out terminally differentiated effector memory CD45RA+ cells. Germline assignment: CDR1 LNHDA and CDR2 SQIVND (reference sequence). V lost 3 bases and J lost 2, with 11 bases in between. CDR3 length: 14 residues. Generated by immunoSEQ multiplex PCR, the TCRdb table keeps only in-frame clones and is missing some. The sample carries 2 million to 2.5 million clones, about 95% recorded once. Material for sequencing was naive CD8+ T cells sorted from blood. This clonotype originated in a man between 18 and 29 years old in good health. The J gene is TRBJ2-7, the V gene TRBV19; the D is unclear. CDR3 coding DNA: TGTGCCAGTAGTATTCGCGGACCGACCTACGAGCAGTACTTC. Its protein is CASSIRGPTYEQYF. The whole variable domain, remainder taken from reference TRBV19 and TRBJ2-7, is DGGITQSPKYLFRKEGQNVTLSCEQNLNHDAMYWYRQDPGQGLRLIYYSQIVNDFQKGDIAEGYSVSREKKESFPLTVTSAQKNPTAFYLCASSIRGPTYEQYFGPGTRLTVT.